The rows below give T cell receptor beta chains drawn from one sample of a study of cytomegalovirus exposure and HLA in healthy donors. Profiling relied on immunoSEQ multiplex PCR, and the TCRdb table lists in-frame clones only, not all of them. The table has approximately 210,000 clones, 81% seen once. The sample consisted of PBMCs. These receptors originate from a man between 18 and 29 years old in good health and CMV-seronegative. Both conserved end residues are part of each CDR3. Fields, in order: D gene, clone size, J gene, V gene, CDR3 protein, CDR3 DNA. D genes are given only for firm matches. Clone size is stated in some rows and not others, as once, few, many or a class when expanded.

d_call: NA
clone_size: once
j_call: TRBJ1-1
v_call: TRBV14
cdr3_aa: CASSRAPGTEAFF
cdr3_nt: TGTGCCAGCAGCCGAGCCCCCGGGACTGAAGCTTTCTTT

d_call: TRBD2
clone_size: NA
j_call: TRBJ2-7
v_call: TRBV7-6
cdr3_aa: CASSLSASSGTIIYEQYF
cdr3_nt: TGTGCCAGCAGCTTATCGGCTTCCTCCGGGACTATTATCTACGAGCAGTACTTC

d_call: TRBD2
clone_size: NA
j_call: TRBJ2-7
v_call: TRBV5-6
cdr3_aa: CASSLSTSGSYEQYF
cdr3_nt: TGTGCCAGCAGCTTGAGCACTAGCGGTTCCTACGAGCAGTACTTC

d_call: NA
clone_size: NA
j_call: TRBJ2-7
v_call: TRBV7-9
cdr3_aa: CASSSLDRTYEQYF
cdr3_nt: TGTGCCAGCAGCTCGCTCGACAGGACCTACGAGCAGTACTTC

d_call: NA
clone_size: NA
j_call: TRBJ1-1
v_call: TRBV7-2
cdr3_aa: CASSLASQVNTEAFF
cdr3_nt: TGTGCCAGCAGCTTAGCGTCACAGGTGAACACTGAAGCTTTCTTT

d_call: TRBD1
clone_size: NA
j_call: TRBJ2-7
v_call: TRBV29-1
cdr3_aa: CSVEGQGAAYEQYF
cdr3_nt: TGCAGCGTTGAAGGGCAGGGGGCGGCCTACGAGCAGTACTTC

d_call: NA
clone_size: NA
j_call: TRBJ2-1
v_call: TRBV7-9
cdr3_aa: CASSLASGAYNEQFF
cdr3_nt: TGTGCCAGCAGCTTAGCTTCAGGGGCCTACAATGAGCAGTTCTTC

d_call: NA
clone_size: NA
j_call: TRBJ2-7
v_call: TRBV10-3
cdr3_aa: CAIGVTYEQYF
cdr3_nt: TGTGCCATCGGAGTAACCTACGAGCAGTACTTC

d_call: NA
clone_size: NA
j_call: TRBJ2-6
v_call: TRBV7-2
cdr3_aa: CASSLRQHSGANVLTF
cdr3_nt: TGTGCCAGCAGCTTAAGACAGCACTCTGGGGCCAACGTCCTGACTTTC

d_call: TRBD1
clone_size: NA
j_call: TRBJ1-2
v_call: TRBV5-4
cdr3_aa: CATTGTVYNYGYTF
cdr3_nt: TGTGCCACCACGGGGACAGTGTATAACTATGGCTACACCTTC

d_call: TRBD2
clone_size: once
j_call: TRBJ2-3
v_call: TRBV5-1
cdr3_aa: CASSLYVTSGPSTDTQYF
cdr3_nt: TGCGCCAGCAGCTTGTATGTGACTAGCGGACCTAGCACAGATACGCAGTATTTT

d_call: NA
clone_size: NA
j_call: TRBJ1-1
v_call: TRBV10-3
cdr3_aa: CAISEYRSNTEAFF
cdr3_nt: TGTGCCATCAGTGAGTACAGATCGAACACTGAAGCTTTCTTT

d_call: TRBD1
clone_size: few
j_call: TRBJ2-1
v_call: TRBV7-3
cdr3_aa: CASSPHPGQGTNEQFF
cdr3_nt: TGTGCCAGCAGCCCGCATCCGGGACAGGGAACCAATGAGCAGTTCTTC

d_call: TRBD1
clone_size: NA
j_call: TRBJ1-1
v_call: TRBV7-3
cdr3_aa: CASSAGGSTEAFF
cdr3_nt: TGTGCCAGCAGCGCAGGGGGGAGCACTGAAGCTTTCTTT

d_call: TRBD1
clone_size: NA
j_call: TRBJ2-1
v_call: TRBV5-1
cdr3_aa: CASSLVRDSVKMANEQFF
cdr3_nt: TGCGCCAGCAGCTTGGTTCGGGACAGTGTCAAAATGGCCAATGAGCAGTTCTTC

d_call: NA
clone_size: once
j_call: TRBJ2-5
v_call: TRBV5-4
cdr3_aa: CASSLAKEGRETQYF
cdr3_nt: TGTGCCAGCAGCTTGGCCAAGGAGGGTAGAGAGACCCAGTACTTC

d_call: TRBD1
clone_size: NA
j_call: TRBJ1-2
v_call: TRBV6-5
cdr3_aa: CASNPQGQATEGYTF
cdr3_nt: TGTGCCAGCAACCCACAGGGACAGGCCACAGAGGGCTACACCTTC

d_call: NA
clone_size: NA
j_call: TRBJ1-6
v_call: TRBV14
cdr3_aa: CASSQRVSYNSPLHF
cdr3_nt: TGTGCCAGCAGCCAACGGGTCTCCTATAATTCACCCCTCCACTTT

d_call: NA
clone_size: few
j_call: TRBJ2-7
v_call: TRBV4-2
cdr3_aa: CASSQGGSLSSYEQYF
cdr3_nt: TGTGCCAGCAGCCAAGGTGGTAGCCTTAGCTCCTACGAGCAGTACTTC

d_call: TRBD1
clone_size: NA
j_call: TRBJ2-6
v_call: TRBV7-8
cdr3_aa: CASSPSQGAGANVLTF
cdr3_nt: TGTGCCAGCAGCCCAAGTCAGGGGGCTGGGGCCAACGTCCTGACTTTC

d_call: NA
clone_size: NA
j_call: TRBJ2-1
v_call: TRBV11-2
cdr3_aa: CASSPLPNEQFF
cdr3_nt: TGTGCCAGCAGCCCCCTCCCGAATGAGCAGTTCTTC

d_call: TRBD1
clone_size: NA
j_call: TRBJ1-4
v_call: TRBV4-1
cdr3_aa: CASSLTGGQTNEKLFF
cdr3_nt: TGCGCCAGCAGCTTGACAGGGGGTCAGACTAATGAAAAACTGTTTTTT

d_call: TRBD1
clone_size: once
j_call: TRBJ1-1
v_call: TRBV6-5
cdr3_aa: CASSPGQGRVAFF
cdr3_nt: TGTGCCAGCAGCCCGGGACAGGGGCGGGTGGCTTTCTTT

d_call: TRBD1
clone_size: NA
j_call: TRBJ1-1
v_call: TRBV4-3
cdr3_aa: CATRGTENTEAFF
cdr3_nt: TGCGCCACCCGGGGGACAGAGAACACTGAAGCTTTCTTT

d_call: NA
clone_size: NA
j_call: TRBJ2-5
v_call: TRBV9
cdr3_aa: CASSALAFGETQYF
cdr3_nt: TGTGCCAGCAGCGCCCTAGCGTTTGGGGAGACCCAGTACTTC

d_call: TRBD1
clone_size: NA
j_call: TRBJ1-2
v_call: TRBV29-1
cdr3_aa: CSVMGQGARGYTF
cdr3_nt: TGCAGCGTTATGGGCCAGGGGGCGCGAGGCTACACCTTC

d_call: TRBD1
clone_size: NA
j_call: TRBJ2-7
v_call: TRBV27
cdr3_aa: CASSLRQGDYEQYF
cdr3_nt: TGTGCCAGCAGTCTACGACAGGGGGACTACGAGCAGTACTTC

d_call: NA
clone_size: NA
j_call: TRBJ2-7
v_call: TRBV28
cdr3_aa: CASSQPGLQTYEQYF
cdr3_nt: TGTGCCAGCAGCCAACCGGGACTTCAAACCTACGAGCAGTACTTC

d_call: NA
clone_size: NA
j_call: TRBJ1-5
v_call: TRBV2
cdr3_aa: CASSDRGRERPQHF
cdr3_nt: TGTGCCAGCAGTGACCGGGGGAGGGAAAGGCCCCAGCATTTT

d_call: NA
clone_size: NA
j_call: TRBJ2-7
v_call: TRBV11-2
cdr3_aa: CASRIGGTETYEQYF
cdr3_nt: TGTGCCAGCAGGATCGGGGGTACAGAAACCTACGAGCAGTACTTC

d_call: NA
clone_size: NA
j_call: TRBJ2-7
v_call: TRBV9
cdr3_aa: CASSVGQGIHEQYF
cdr3_nt: TGTGCCAGCAGCGTAGGGCAGGGGATCCACGAGCAGTACTTC

d_call: NA
clone_size: once
j_call: TRBJ1-5
v_call: TRBV23-1
cdr3_aa: CASSGRTGNQPQHF
cdr3_nt: TGCGCCAGCAGCGGGAGGACGGGTAATCAGCCCCAGCATTTT

d_call: TRBD1
clone_size: NA
j_call: TRBJ2-7
v_call: TRBV4-1
cdr3_aa: CASSQPGQVTYEQYF
cdr3_nt: TGCGCCAGCAGCCAACCCGGACAGGTGACCTACGAGCAGTACTTC

d_call: NA
clone_size: NA
j_call: TRBJ1-1
v_call: TRBV9
cdr3_aa: CASSGGGEAFF
cdr3_nt: TGTGCCAGCAGCGGAGGCGGAGAAGCTTTCTTT

d_call: TRBD2
clone_size: NA
j_call: TRBJ2-3
v_call: TRBV5-1
cdr3_aa: CASSPTSGGADTQYF
cdr3_nt: TGCGCCAGCAGCCCGACTAGCGGGGGGGCGGATACGCAGTATTTT

d_call: TRBD1
clone_size: few
j_call: TRBJ2-7
v_call: TRBV4-1
cdr3_aa: CASSQALTGGYEQYF
cdr3_nt: TGCGCCAGCAGCCAAGCTCTGACAGGGGGGTACGAGCAGTACTTC

d_call: TRBD1
clone_size: few
j_call: TRBJ1-5
v_call: TRBV4-1
cdr3_aa: CASRARQGDNQPQHF
cdr3_nt: TGCGCCAGCAGAGCACGACAGGGGGACAATCAGCCCCAGCATTTT

d_call: TRBD1
clone_size: NA
j_call: TRBJ2-5
v_call: TRBV10-3
cdr3_aa: CAISESELSQGAEETQYF
cdr3_nt: TGTGCCATCAGTGAGTCAGAATTGTCACAGGGGGCCGAAGAGACCCAGTACTTC

d_call: TRBD2
clone_size: NA
j_call: TRBJ2-2
v_call: TRBV9
cdr3_aa: CASSVALAGDYSTGELFF
cdr3_nt: TGTGCCAGCAGCGTAGCCCTAGCGGGGGATTATAGCACCGGGGAGCTGTTTTTT

d_call: NA
clone_size: NA
j_call: TRBJ1-3
v_call: TRBV6-1
cdr3_aa: CASSAMAGGAGGNTIYF
cdr3_nt: TGTGCCAGCAGTGCAATGGCGGGGGGCGCGGGAGGAAACACCATATATTTT

d_call: TRBD2
clone_size: NA
j_call: TRBJ2-7
v_call: TRBV5-1
cdr3_aa: CASSSTSAYEQYF
cdr3_nt: TGCGCCAGCAGCTCCACTAGCGCCTACGAGCAGTACTTC